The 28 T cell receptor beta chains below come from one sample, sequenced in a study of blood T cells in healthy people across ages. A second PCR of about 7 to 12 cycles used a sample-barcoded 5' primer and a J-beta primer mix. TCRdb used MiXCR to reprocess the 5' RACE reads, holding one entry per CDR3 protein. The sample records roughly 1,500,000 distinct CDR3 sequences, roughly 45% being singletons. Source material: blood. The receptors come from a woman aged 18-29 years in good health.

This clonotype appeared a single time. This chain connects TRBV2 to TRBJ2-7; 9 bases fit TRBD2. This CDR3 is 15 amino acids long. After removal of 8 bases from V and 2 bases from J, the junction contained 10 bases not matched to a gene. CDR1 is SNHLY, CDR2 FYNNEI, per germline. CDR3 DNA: TGTGCCAGCGGTTTTCTAGCGGGGACGGCCTACGAGCAGTACTTC. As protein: CASGFLAGTAYEQYF.

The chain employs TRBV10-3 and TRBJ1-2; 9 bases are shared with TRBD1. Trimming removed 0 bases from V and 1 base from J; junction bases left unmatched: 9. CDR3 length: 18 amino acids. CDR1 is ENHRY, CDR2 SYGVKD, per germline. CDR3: CAISESRRQGDLNYGYTF. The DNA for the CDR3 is TGTGCCATCAGTGAGTCGAGGAGACAGGGGGACCTTAACTATGGCTACACCTTC.

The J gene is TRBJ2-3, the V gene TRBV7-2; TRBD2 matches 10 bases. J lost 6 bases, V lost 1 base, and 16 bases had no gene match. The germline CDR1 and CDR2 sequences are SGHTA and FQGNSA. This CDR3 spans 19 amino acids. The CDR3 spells CASSLVLVAGGTPADTQYF. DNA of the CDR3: TGTGCCAGCAGCTTAGTATTGGTAGCGGGAGGAACCCCTGCGGATACGCAGTATTTT.

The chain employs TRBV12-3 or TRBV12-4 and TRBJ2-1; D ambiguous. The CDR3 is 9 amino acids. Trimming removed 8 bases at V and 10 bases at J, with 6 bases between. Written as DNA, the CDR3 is TGTGCCAGCGGTAGGGAGCAGTTCTTC. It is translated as CASGREQFF.

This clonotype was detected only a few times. CDR3: CASSLARETPGYF. CDR3 nucleotide sequence: TGTGCCAGCAGTTTAGCTCGGGAAACCCCTGGGTATTTT. V usage is TRBV28 and J usage is TRBJ2-3; D may be TRBD2 (5 bases). CDR1 and CDR2 (germline): MDHEN, SYDVKM. The CDR3 contains 13 residues. The germline V and J ends were trimmed by 2 bases and 14 bases, with 17 bases remaining between them.

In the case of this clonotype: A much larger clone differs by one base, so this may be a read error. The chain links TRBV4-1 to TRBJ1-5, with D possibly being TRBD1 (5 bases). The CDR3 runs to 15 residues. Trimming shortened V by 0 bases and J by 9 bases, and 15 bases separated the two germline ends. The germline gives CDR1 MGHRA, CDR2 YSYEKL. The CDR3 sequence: CASSQDGGGGRPQHF. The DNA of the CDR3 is TGCGCCAGCAGCCAAGATGGGGGGGGTGGCCGGCCCCAGCATTTT.

The CDR3 nucleotides are TGTGCCAGCGGGGAGGTCAGGGGAGAATACAAGCAGTACTTC. It encodes CASGEVRGEYKQYF. The chain joins TRBV27 to TRBJ2-4; the D call may be TRBD1 or TRBD2 (6 bases each). The V gene lost 8 bases and the J gene lost 13 bases, with 24 bases spanning the gap. Germline assignment: CDR1 MNHEY and CDR2 SMNVEV (reference sequence). This CDR3 has 14 amino acids.

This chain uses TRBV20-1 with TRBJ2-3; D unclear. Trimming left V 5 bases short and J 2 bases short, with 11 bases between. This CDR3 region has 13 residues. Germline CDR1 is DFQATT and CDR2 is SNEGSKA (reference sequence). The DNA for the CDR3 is TGCAGTGCTTTCCGGGCCTCCACAGATACGCAGTATTTT. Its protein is CSAFRASTDTQYF.

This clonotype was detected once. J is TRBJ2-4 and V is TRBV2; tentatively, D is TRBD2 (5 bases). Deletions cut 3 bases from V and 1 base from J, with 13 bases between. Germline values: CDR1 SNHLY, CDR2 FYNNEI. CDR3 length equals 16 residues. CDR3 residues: CASSERVSQAKNIQYF. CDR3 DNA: TGTGCCAGCAGTGAGAGGGTATCCCAGGCCAAAAACATTCAGTACTTC.

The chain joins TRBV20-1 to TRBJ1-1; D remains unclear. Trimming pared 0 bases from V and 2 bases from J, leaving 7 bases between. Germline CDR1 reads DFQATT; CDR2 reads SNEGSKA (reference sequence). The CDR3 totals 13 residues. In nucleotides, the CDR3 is TGCAGTGCTAGAGATAAGACTAACACTGAAGCTTTCTTT. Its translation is CSARDKTNTEAFF.

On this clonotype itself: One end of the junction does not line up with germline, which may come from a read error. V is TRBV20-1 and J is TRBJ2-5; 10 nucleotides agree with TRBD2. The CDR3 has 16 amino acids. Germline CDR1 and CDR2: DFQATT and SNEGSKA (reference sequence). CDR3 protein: CSTRDFLAGVQETQYF. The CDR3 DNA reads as TGCAGTACTAGAGATTTTCTAGCGGGGGTCCAAGAGACCCAGTACTTC.

The CDR3 sequence: CASSPWPSGRTDTQYF. The CDR3 nucleotides are TGTGCCAGCTCACCATGGCCCAGCGGACGCACAGATACGCAGTATTTT. V usage is TRBV18 and J usage is TRBJ2-3; a weak D match, TRBD2 (5 bases). CDR1 is KGHSH, CDR2 LQKENI, per germline. V was pared by 2 bases and J by 1 base, with 13 bases between. The CDR3 has 16 residues.

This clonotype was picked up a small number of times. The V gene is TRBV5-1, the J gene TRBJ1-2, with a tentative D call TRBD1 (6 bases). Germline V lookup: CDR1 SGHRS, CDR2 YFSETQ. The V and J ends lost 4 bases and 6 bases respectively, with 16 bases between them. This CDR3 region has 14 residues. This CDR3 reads CASSREGTSDGYTF. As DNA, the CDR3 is TGCGCCAGCAGCAGAGAAGGGACATCCGATGGCTACACCTTC.

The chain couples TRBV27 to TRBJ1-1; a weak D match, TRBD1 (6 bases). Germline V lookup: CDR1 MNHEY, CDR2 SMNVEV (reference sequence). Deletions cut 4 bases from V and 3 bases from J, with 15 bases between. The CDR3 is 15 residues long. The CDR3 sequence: CASSSPQRGDTEAFF. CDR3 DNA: TGTGCCAGCAGTTCACCCCAAAGGGGGGACACTGAAGCTTTCTTT.

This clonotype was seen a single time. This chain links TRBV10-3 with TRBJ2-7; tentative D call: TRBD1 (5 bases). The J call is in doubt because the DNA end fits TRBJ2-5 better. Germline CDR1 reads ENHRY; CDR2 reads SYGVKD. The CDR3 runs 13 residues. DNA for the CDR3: TGTGCCATCAGTGAGAAAACAGGAGAGACCCAGTACTTC. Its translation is CAISEKTGETQYF.

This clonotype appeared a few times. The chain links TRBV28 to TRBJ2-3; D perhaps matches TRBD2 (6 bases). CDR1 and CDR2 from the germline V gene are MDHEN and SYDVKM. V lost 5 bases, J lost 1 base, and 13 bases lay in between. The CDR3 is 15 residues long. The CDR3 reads CASSPLALGTDTQYF. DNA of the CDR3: TGTGCCAGCAGTCCTCTAGCGCTAGGCACAGATACGCAGTATTTT. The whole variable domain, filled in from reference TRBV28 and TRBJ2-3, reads DVKVTQSSRYLVKRTGEKVFLECVQDMDHENMFWYRQDPGLGLRLIYFSYDVKMKEKGDIPEGYSVSREKKERFSLILESASTNQTSMYLCASSPLALGTDTQYFGPGTRLTVL.

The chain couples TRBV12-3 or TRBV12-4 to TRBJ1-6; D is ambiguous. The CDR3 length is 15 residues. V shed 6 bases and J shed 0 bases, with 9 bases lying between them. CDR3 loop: CASRQQYSYNSPLHF. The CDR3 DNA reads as TGTGCCAGCAGACAACAGTACTCCTATAATTCACCCCTCCACTTT.

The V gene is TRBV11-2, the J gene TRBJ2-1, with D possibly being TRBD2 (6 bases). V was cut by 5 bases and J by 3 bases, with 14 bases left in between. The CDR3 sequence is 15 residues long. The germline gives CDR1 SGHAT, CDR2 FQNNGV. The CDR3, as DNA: TGTGCCAGCAGCGCCCCCGGGACTTACTACAATGAGCAGTTCTTC. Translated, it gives CASSAPGTYYNEQFF.

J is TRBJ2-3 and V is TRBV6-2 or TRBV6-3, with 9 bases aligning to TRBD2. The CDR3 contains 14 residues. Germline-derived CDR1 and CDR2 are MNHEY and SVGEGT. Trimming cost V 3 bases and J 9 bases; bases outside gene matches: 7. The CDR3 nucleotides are TGTGCCAGCAGTTATCCTAGCGGGGTAGACACGCAGTATTTT. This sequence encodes CASSYPSGVDTQYF.

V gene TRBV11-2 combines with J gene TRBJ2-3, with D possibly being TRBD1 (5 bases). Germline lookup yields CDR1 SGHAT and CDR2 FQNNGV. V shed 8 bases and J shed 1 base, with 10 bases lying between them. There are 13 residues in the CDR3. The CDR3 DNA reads TGTGCCAGCGATGGGGCCCGCACAGATACGCAGTATTTT. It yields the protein CASDGARTDTQYF.

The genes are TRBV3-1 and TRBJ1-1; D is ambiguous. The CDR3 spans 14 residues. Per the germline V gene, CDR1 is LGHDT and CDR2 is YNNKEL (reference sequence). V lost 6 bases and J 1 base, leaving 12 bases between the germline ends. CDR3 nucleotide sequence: TGTGCCAGCAGTGTAACTTCGCGGAACACTGAAGCTTTCTTT. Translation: CASSVTSRNTEAFF.

The CDR3: CASSLFYGYTF. CDR3 DNA: TGTGCCAGCAGCCTATTCTATGGCTACACCTTC. The rearrangement joins TRBV5-5 to TRBJ1-2, with D unresolved. CDR1 and CDR2 (germline): SGHKS, YYEKEE (reference sequence). Trimming pared 4 bases from V and 4 bases from J, leaving 5 bases between. This CDR3 is 11 amino acids long.

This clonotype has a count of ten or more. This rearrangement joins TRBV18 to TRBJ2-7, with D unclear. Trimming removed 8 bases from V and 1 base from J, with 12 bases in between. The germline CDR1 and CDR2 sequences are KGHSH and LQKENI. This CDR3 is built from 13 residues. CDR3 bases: TGTGCCAGCAGCCCCAGGCTATCCTACGAGCAGTACTTC. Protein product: CASSPRLSYEQYF.

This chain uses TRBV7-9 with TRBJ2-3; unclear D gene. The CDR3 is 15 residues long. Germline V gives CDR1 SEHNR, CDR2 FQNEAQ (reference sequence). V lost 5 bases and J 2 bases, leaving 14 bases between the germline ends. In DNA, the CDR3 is TGTGCCAGCAGCCCATCGGCAGCCTACACAGATACGCAGTATTTT. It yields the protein CASSPSAAYTDTQYF.

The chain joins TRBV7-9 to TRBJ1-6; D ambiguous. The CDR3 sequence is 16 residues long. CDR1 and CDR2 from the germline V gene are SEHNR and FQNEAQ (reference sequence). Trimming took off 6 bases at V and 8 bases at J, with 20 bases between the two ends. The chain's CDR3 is CASSPYRIRSDSPLHF. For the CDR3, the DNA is TGTGCCAGCAGTCCCTACAGAATCCGAAGCGATTCACCCCTCCACTTT.

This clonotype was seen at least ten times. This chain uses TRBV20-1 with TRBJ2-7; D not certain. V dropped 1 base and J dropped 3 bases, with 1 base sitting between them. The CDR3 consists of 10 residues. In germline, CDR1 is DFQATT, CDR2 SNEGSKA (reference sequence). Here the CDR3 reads CSARGYEQYF. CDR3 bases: TGCAGTGCTAGAGGCTACGAGCAGTACTTC.

The CDR3 DNA reads TGCAGTGCTAGAGATCCTGGGCGGGGGGGCCTCAATGAGCAGTTCTTC. Its translation: CSARDPGRGGLNEQFF. The gene calls are TRBV20-1 and TRBJ2-1, with 9 positions matching TRBD2. The CDR3 covers 16 residues. The germline V gene encodes CDR1 DFQATT and CDR2 SNEGSKA (reference sequence). With V trimmed by 0 bases and J by 6 bases, 9 bases remained unmatched.

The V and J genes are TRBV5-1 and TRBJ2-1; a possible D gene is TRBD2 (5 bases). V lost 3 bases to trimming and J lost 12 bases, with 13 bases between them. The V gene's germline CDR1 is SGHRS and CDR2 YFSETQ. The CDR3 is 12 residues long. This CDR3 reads CASSSTGNRQFF. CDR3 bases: TGCGCCAGCAGCTCTACCGGGAATAGGCAGTTCTTC.